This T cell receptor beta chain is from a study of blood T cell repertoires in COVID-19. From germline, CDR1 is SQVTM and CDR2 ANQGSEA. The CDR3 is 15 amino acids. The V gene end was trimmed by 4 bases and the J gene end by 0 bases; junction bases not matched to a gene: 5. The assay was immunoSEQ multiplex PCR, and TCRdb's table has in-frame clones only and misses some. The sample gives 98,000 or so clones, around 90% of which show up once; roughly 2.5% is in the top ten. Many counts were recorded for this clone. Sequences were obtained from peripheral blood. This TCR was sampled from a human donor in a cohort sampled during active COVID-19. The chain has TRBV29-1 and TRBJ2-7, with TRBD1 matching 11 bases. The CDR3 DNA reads TGCAGCGTTGCAGGCGGGACAGGGGGCTCCTACGAGCAGTACTTC. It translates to CSVAGGTGGSYEQYF.